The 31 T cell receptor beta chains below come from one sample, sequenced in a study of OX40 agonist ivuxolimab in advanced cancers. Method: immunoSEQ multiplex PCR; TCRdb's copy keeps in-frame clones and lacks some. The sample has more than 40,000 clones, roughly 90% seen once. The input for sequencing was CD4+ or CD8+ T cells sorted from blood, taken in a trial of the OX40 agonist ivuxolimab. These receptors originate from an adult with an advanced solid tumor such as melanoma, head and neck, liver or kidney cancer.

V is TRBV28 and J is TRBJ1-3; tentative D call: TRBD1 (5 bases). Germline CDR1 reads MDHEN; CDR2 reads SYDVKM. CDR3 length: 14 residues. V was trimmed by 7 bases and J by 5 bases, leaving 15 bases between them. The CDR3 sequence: CASTAGGSRNTIYF. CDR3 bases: TGTGCCAGCACCGCGGGGGGGAGTAGAAACACCATATATTTT.

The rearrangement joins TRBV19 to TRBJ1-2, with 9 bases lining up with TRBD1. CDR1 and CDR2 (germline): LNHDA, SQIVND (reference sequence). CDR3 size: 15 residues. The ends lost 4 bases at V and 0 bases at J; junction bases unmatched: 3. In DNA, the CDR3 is TGTGCCAGTAGTAAACGGACAGGGGCTAACTATGGCTACACCTTC. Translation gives CASSKRTGANYGYTF.

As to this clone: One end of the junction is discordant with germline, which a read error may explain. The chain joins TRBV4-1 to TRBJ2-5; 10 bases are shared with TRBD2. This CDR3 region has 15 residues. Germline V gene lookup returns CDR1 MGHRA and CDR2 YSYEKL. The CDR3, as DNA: TGCGCCAGCAGCCAACAAATAGGGCTAGCGGGGGCGATGCACTTC. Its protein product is CASSQQIGLAGAMHF.

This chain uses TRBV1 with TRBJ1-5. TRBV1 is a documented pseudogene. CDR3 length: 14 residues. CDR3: CTSSRAVIGQPQHF. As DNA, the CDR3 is TGCACCAGCAGCCGCGCGGTAATCGGTCAGCCCCAGCATTTT.

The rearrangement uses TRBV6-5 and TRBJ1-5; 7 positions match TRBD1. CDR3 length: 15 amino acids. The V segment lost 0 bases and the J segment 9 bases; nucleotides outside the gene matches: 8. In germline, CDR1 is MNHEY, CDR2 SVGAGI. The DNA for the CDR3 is TGTGCCAGCAGTTACTCACGACAGGGAGAGGCGCCCCAGCATTTT. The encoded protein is CASSYSRQGEAPQHF.

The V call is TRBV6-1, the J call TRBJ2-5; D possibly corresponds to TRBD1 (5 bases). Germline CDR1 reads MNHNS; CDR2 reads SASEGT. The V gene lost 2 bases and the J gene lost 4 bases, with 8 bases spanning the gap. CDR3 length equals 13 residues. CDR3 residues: CASSEQGSETQYF. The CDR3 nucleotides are TGTGCCAGCAGTGAACAGGGCTCAGAGACCCAGTACTTC.

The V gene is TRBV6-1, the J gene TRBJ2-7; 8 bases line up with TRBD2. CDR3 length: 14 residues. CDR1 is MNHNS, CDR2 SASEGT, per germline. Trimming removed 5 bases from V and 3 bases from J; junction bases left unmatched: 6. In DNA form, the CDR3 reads TGTGCCAGCAGTCAACCCGGGACTAGCTACGAGCAGTACTTC. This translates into CASSQPGTSYEQYF.

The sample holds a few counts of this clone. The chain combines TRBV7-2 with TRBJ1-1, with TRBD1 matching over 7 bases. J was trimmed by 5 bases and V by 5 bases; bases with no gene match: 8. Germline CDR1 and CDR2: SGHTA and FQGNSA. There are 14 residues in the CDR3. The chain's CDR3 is CASSLTTGRTEAFF. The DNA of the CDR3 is TGTGCCAGCAGCCTTACGACAGGGAGAACTGAAGCTTTCTTT.

CDR3 amino acids: CASSASGSTYEQYF. The CDR3 region has the DNA TGTGCCAGCAGCGCTAGCGGGAGCACCTACGAGCAGTACTTC. The chain has TRBV6-6 and TRBJ2-7; 10 bases agree with TRBD2. The CDR3 runs 14 residues. Germline lookup yields CDR1 MNHNY and CDR2 SVGAGI (reference sequence). V lost 6 bases to trimming and J lost 2 bases; unmatched junction nucleotides: 4.

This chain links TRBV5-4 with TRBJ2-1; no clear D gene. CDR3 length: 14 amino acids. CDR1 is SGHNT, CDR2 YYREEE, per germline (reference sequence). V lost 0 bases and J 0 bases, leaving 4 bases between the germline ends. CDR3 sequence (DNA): TGTGCCAGCAGCTTGGGCGACTCCTACAATGAGCAGTTCTTC. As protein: CASSLGDSYNEQFF.

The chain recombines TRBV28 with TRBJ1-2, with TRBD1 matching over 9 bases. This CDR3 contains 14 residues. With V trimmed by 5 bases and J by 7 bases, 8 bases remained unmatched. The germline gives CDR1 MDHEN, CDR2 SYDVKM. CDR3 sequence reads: CASSPPVGQGGYTF. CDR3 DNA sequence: TGTGCCAGCAGTCCCCCAGTGGGACAGGGTGGCTACACCTTC.

The CDR3 region is CASSLTPKARDTQYF. CDR3 DNA sequence: TGTGCCAGCAGCTTAACTCCGAAGGCCAGGGATACGCAGTATTTT. The chain employs TRBV7-3 and TRBJ2-3; no firm D call. Looked up from germline, CDR1 is SGHTA and CDR2 is FQGTGA. This CDR3 has 15 residues. Trimming pared 0 bases from V and 6 bases from J, leaving 13 bases between. The complete variable domain, with remaining parts taken from reference TRBV7-3 and TRBJ2-3, reads GAGVSQTPSNKVTEKGKYVELRCDPISGHTALYWYRQSLGQGPEFLIYFQGTGAADDSGLPNDRFFAVRPEGSVSTLKIQRTERGDSAVYLCASSLTPKARDTQYFGPGTRLTVL.

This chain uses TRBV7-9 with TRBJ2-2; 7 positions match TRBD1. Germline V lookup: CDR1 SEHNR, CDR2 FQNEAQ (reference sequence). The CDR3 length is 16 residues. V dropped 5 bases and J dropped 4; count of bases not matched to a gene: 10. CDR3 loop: CASSTTGARSTGELFF. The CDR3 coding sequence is TGTGCCAGCAGCACAACAGGGGCCCGGAGCACCGGGGAGCTGTTTTTT.

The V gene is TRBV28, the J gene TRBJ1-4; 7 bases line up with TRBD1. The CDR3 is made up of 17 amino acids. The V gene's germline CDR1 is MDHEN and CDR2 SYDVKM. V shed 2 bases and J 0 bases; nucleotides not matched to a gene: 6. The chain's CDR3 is CASSLALDRPTNEKLFF. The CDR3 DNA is TGTGCCAGCAGTTTAGCCCTGGACAGGCCAACTAATGAAAAACTGTTTTTT.

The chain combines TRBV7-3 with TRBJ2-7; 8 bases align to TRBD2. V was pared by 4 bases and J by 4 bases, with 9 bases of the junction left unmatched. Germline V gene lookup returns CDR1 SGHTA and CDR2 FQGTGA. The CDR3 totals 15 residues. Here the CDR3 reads CASSSRASGLYEQYF. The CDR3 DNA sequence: TGTGCCAGCAGCTCCCGGGCTAGCGGGTTGTACGAGCAGTACTTC.

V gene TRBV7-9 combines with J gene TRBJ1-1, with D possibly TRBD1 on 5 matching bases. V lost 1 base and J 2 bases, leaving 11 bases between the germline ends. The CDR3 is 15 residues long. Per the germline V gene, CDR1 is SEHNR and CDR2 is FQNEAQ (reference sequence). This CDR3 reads CASSLGGGGNTEAFF. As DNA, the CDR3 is TGTGCCAGCAGCTTAGGCGGTGGGGGAAACACTGAAGCTTTCTTT.

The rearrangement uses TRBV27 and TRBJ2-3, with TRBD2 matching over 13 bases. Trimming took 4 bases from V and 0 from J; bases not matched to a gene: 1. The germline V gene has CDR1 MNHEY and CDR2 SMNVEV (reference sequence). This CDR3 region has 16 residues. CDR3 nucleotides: TGTGCCAGCAGTTCGGGACTAGCGGGGAGCACAGATACGCAGTATTTT. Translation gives CASSSGLAGSTDTQYF.

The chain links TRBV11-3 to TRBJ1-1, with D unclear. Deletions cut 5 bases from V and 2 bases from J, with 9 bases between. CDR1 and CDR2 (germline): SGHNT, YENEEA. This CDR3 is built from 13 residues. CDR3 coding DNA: TGTGCCAGCAGCACCACGGCAAACACTGAAGCTTTCTTT. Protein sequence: CASSTTANTEAFF.

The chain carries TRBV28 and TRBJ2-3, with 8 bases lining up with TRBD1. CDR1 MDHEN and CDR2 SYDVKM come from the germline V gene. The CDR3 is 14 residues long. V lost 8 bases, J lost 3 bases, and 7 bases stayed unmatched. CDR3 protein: CASLRDRGTDTQYF. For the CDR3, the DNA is TGTGCCAGCCTACGCGACAGGGGAACAGATACGCAGTATTTT.

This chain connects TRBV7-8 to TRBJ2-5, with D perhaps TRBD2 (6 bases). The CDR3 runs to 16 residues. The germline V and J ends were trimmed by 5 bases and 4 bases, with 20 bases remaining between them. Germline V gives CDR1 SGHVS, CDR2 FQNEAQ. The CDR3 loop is CASSHRAGAIRETQYF. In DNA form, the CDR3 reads TGTGCCAGCAGCCACCGAGCGGGTGCCATTAGAGAGACCCAGTACTTC.

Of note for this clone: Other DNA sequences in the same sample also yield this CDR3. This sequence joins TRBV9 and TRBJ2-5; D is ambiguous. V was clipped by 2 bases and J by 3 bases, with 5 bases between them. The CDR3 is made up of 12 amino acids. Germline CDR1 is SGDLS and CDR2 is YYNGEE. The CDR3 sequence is CASSVDEETQYF. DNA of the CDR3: TGTGCCAGCAGCGTCGACGAAGAGACCCAGTACTTC.

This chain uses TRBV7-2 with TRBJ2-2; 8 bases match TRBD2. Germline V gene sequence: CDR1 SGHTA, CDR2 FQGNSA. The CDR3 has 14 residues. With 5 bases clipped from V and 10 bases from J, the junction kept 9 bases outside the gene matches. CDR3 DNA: TGTGCCAGCAGCCCGGGAGCGGGAGTGGTGGAGCTGTTTTTT. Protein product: CASSPGAGVVELFF.

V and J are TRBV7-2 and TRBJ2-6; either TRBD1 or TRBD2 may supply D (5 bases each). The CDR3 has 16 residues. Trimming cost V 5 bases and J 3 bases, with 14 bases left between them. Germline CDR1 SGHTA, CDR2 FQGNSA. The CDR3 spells CASSRRTGLGANVLTF. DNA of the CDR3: TGTGCCAGCAGCCGCCGTACGGGGCTTGGGGCCAACGTCCTGACTTTC. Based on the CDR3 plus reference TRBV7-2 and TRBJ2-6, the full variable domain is GAGVSQSPSNKVTEKGKDVELRCDPISGHTALYWYRQSLGQGLEFLIYFQGNSAPDKSGLPSDRFSAERTGGSVSTLTIQRTQQEDSAVYLCASSRRTGLGANVLTFGAGSRLTVL.

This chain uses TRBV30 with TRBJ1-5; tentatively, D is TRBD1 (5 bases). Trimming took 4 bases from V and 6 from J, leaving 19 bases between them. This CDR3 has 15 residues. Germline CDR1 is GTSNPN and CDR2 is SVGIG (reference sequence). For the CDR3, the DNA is TGTGCCTGGAAGGGGCCAGGAGGCGTGGGTCAGCCCCAGCATTTT. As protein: CAWKGPGGVGQPQHF.

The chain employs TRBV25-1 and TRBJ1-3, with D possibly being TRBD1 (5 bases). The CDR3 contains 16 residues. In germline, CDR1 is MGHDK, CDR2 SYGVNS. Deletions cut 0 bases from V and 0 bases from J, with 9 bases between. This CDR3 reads CASSEYVRVSGNTIYF. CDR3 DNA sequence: TGTGCCAGCAGTGAATATGTCAGGGTCTCTGGAAACACCATATATTTT.

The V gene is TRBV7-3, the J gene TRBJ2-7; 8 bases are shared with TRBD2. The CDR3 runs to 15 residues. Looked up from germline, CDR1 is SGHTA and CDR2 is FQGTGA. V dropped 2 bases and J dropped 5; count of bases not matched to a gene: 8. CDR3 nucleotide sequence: TGTGCCAGCAGCTTAGCGGGAGGCCCCGGGGACGAGCAGTACTTC. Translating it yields CASSLAGGPGDEQYF. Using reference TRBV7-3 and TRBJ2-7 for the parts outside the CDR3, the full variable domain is GAGVSQTPSNKVTEKGKYVELRCDPISGHTALYWYRQSLGQGPEFLIYFQGTGAADDSGLPNDRFFAVRPEGSVSTLKIQRTERGDSAVYLCASSLAGGPGDEQYFGPGTRLTVT.

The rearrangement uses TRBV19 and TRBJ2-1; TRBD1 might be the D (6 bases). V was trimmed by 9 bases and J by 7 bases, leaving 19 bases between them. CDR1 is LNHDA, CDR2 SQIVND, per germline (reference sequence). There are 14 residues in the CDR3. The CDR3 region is CASENPGTRNEQFF. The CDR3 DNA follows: TGTGCCAGCGAAAACCCCGGGACAAGGAATGAGCAGTTCTTC.

The CDR3 nucleotides are TGCGCCAGCAGCTCCCCGTATGGCTACACCTTC. Translating gives CASSSPYGYTF. V gene TRBV4-3 combines with J gene TRBJ1-2; D is unresolved. V was clipped by 5 bases and J by 5 bases, with 6 bases between them. From germline, CDR1 is LGHNA and CDR2 YSLEER. The CDR3 contains 11 residues.

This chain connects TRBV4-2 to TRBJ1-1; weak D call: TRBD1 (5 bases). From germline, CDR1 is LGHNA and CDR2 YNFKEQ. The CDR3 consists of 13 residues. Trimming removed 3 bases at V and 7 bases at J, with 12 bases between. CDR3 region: CASSQRFGGEAFF. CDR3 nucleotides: TGTGCCAGCAGCCAGAGGTTTGGGGGTGAAGCTTTCTTT.

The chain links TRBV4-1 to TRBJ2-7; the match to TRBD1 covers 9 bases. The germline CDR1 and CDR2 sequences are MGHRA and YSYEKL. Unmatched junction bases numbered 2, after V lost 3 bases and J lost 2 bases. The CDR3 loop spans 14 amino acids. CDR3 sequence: CASSQYRGPYEQYF. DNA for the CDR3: TGCGCCAGCAGCCAGTACAGGGGGCCCTACGAGCAGTACTTC.

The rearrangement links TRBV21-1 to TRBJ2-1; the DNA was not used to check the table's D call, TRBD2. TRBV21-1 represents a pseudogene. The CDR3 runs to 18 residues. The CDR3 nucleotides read TGTGCCAGCAGCAAAGCAATCCCTAGCGGGAGGAAGATTTGGGAGCAGTTCTTC. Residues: CASSKAIPSGRKIWEQFF.